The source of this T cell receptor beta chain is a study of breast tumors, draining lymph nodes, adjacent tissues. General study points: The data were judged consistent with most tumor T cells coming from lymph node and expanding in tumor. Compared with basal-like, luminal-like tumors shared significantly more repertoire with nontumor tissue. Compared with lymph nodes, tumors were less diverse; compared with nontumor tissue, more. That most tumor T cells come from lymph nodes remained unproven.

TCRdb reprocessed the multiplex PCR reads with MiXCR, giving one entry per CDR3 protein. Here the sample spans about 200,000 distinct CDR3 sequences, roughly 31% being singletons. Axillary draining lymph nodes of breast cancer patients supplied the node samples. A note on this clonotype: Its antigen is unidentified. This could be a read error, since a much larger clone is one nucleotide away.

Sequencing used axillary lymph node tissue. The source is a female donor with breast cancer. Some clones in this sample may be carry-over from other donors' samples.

Here the CDR3 reads CASSQDRTASADTQYF. CDR3 coding DNA: TGCGCCAGCAGCCAAGATCGGACGGCGAGCGCAGATACGCAGTATTTT. The chain joins TRBV4-1 to TRBJ2-3; D ambiguous. This CDR3 is 16 amino acids long. V lost 0 bases and J 4 bases, leaving 14 bases between the germline ends. Germline CDR1 MGHRA, CDR2 YSYEKL.